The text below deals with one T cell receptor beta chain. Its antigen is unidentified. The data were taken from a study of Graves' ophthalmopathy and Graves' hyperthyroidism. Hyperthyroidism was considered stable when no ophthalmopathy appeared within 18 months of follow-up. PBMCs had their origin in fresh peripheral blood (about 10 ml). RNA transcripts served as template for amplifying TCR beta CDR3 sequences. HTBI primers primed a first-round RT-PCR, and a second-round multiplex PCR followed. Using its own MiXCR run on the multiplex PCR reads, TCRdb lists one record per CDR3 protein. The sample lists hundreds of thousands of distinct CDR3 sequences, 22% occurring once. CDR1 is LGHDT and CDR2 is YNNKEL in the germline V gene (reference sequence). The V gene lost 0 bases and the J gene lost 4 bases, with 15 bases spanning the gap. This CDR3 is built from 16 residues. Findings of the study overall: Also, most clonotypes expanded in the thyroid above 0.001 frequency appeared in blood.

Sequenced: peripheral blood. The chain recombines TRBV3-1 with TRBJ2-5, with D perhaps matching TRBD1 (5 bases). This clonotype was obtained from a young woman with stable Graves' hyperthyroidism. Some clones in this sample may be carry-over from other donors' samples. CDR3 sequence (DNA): TGTGCCAGCAGCCAAGATCAGCCAGGGTGGGGAGAGACCCAGTACTTC. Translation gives CASSQDQPGWGETQYF.